The text below deals with one T cell receptor (beta chain). As yet, its antigen is unknown. This specimen belongs to a study of vaccination and CD4 T cells after COVID-19. About the research overall: For each participant, vaccination comprised two doses of either the BNT162b2 or the mRNA-1273 vaccine.

Treatment reported: roughly ten-day PBMC culture with coronavirus spike peptide pools or control peptides (ViraFEST assay). V dropped 3 bases and J dropped 5 bases, with 17 bases sitting between them. This CDR3 spans 16 amino acids. The Oncomine TCR Beta short-read assay sequenced DNA from cultured CD4+ T cells. TCRdb itself ran the PCR reads through MiXCR, one entry per CDR3 protein. This sample carries some 15,000 distinct CDR3 sequences, roughly two thirds of them seen once, and the ten largest clones take more than 10%. Sequencing used CD4+ T cells from blood, cultured in vitro. The genes are TRBV12-3 or TRBV12-4 and TRBJ1-5; possibly TRBD1 for D (6 bases). This clonotype was obtained from a human donor who had recovered from COVID-19. The DNA for the CDR3 is TGTGCCAGCAGTTTCCGCCAGGGGCGAAGCGATCAGCCCCAGCATTTT. Amino acids: CASSFRQGRSDQPQHF.